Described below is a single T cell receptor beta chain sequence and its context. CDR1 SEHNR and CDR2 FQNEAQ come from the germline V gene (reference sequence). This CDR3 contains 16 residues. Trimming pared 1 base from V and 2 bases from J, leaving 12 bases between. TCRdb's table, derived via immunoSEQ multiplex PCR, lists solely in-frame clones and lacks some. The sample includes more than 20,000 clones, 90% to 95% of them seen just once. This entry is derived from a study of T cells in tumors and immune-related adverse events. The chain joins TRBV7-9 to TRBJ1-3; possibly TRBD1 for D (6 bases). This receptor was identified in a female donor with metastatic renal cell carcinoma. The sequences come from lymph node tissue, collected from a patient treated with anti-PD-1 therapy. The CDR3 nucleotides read TGTGCCAGCAGCTTAGAAGTTGGGGGGCCTGGAAACACCATATATTTT. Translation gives CASSLEVGGPGNTIYF.